This T cell receptor beta chain originates from a study of shared clonotypes between healthy human individuals. In the original workflow: Junction-only immunoSEQ sequences carried no quality scores, so filtering differed. Libraries were prepared by immunoSEQ multiplex PCR; TCRdb keeps only in-frame clonotypes and omits some of them. The V and J calls and clone size were taken over from that table, and D and trimming were inferred from the DNA. The sample contains about 680,000 clones, around 74% of which appear only once. Germline CDR1 reads SGHRS; CDR2 reads YFSETQ. The V end lost 9 bases, the J end lost 0 bases, and 12 bases lay between the germline ends. The CDR3 has 14 residues. The table lists this clone with a count of one.

The chain employs TRBV5-1 and TRBJ2-2, with D uncertain. The sequence came from a woman under 40 in good health. Sequenced input: memory CD4+ T cells sorted from blood. Subset defined: CD45RA-negative fraction. This CDR3 is CATGPNPNTGELFF. The CDR3 region has the DNA TGCGCCACCGGACCCAACCCGAACACCGGGGAGCTGTTTTTT. Full variable domain (outside the CDR3, taken from reference TRBV5-1 and TRBJ2-2): KAGVTQTPRYLIKTRGQQVTLSCSPISGHRSVSWYQQTPGQGLQFLFEYFSETQRNKGNFPGRFSGRQFSNSRSEMNVSTLELGDSALYLCATGPNPNTGELFFGEGSRLTVL.